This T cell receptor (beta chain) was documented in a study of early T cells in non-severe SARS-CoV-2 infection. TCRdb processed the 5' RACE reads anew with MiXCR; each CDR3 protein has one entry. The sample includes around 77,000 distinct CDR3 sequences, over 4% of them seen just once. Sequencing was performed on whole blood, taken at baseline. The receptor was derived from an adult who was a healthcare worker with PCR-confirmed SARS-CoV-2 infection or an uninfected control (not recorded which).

CDR3 protein: CASSLKGTANTGELFF. The CDR3 DNA follows: TGTGCCAGCAGCTTGAAAGGGACCGCGAACACCGGGGAGCTGTTTTTT. V usage is TRBV5-5 and J usage is TRBJ2-2, with D perhaps assigned TRBD1 or TRBD2 (5 bases each). The V end was cut by 1 base, the J end by 0 bases, with 10 bases between. Germline V gene lookup returns CDR1 SGHKS and CDR2 YYEKEE (reference sequence). CDR3 size: 16 residues.